The TCR beta chain under discussion was sequenced for a study of tumor and adjacent non-tumor tissue in lung cancer. Study-wide background: Aged about 30 to 76 years, patients included under 13 men and 4 to 6 women with stage I to III disease.

The library came from three nested PCR rounds adapted from ARM-PCR protocols. MiXCR was run by TCRdb on the multiplex PCR reads, yielding one entry per CDR3 protein. The sample holds 85,000 to 130,000 distinct CDR3 sequences, roughly 60% seen once. CDR3 length: 14 amino acids. The V gene's germline CDR1 is SGHAT and CDR2 FQNNGV. This sample's RNA came from whole unsorted tissue. This non-tumor lung sample came from over 3 cm beyond the tumor edge. Newly diagnosed lung cancer patients had thoracic surgery in China, August–November 2014, without prior chemotherapy. Findings of the study overall: Compared with tumor, normal lung showed significantly lower TCR diversity. Tumor repertoires had a smaller top 100 clone share than normal lung.

This clonotype appeared once. Antigen unknown. The junction shows a germline mismatch at one end, possibly a read error. The rearrangement uses TRBV11-2 and TRBJ2-1; D call uncertain. The specimen was distant non-tumor lung tissue. This clonotype originated in a man between 25 and 39 years old with non-small cell lung cancer. The CDR3, as DNA: TGTGCCGGCAGCTCTAAGACATCCTACGATGAACAGTTCTTC. Residues: CAGSSKTSYDEQFF.